Given below is one TCR beta chain in context. Its target is not known. V was trimmed by 8 bases and J by 2 bases, leaving 13 bases between them. The CDR3 is 14 amino acids. Per germline, CDR1 MNHNS and CDR2 SASEGT. The data derive from a study of OX40 agonist ivuxolimab in advanced cancers. Study summary: Patients received the agonistic anti-OX40 (CD134) antibody ivuxolimab. General observations from the study: With doses of 0.1-3.0 mg/kg, partial responders showed among the lowest clonal expansion. There were, on average, more expanded clones in CD8+ T cells than in CD4+.

Here immunoSEQ multiplex PCR was the method, and the copy in TCRdb shows in-frame clones only, minus some. The data contain 64,000 or so clones, approximately 80% of them singletons. The sample was CD4+ or CD8+ T cells sorted from blood, taken in a trial of the OX40 agonist ivuxolimab. The clonotype comes from an adult with an advanced solid tumor such as melanoma, head and neck, liver or kidney cancer. This sequence joins TRBV6-1 and TRBJ1-5; weak D call: TRBD1 (6 bases). The DNA for the CDR3 is TGTGCCAGCGCCAAGACAGGAGGCAATCAGCCCCAGCATTTT. Translated: CASAKTGGNQPQHF.